This T cell receptor (beta chain) derives from a study of shared clonotypes between healthy human individuals. The assay was immunoSEQ multiplex PCR, and TCRdb's table has in-frame clones only and misses some. The profile covers nearly 600,000 clones, with less than 97% appearing a single time and 0.11% taken by the ten largest. Trimming took 1 base from V and 1 from J, leaving 13 bases between them. Germline assignment: CDR1 MGHRA and CDR2 YSYEKL. CDR3 length: 16 amino acids. General observations from the study: Enrolling few donors narrowed the genetic and exposure-history diversity that was represented.

As to this clone: The antigen remains unidentified.

The naive CD8 fraction comprised CD45RO-negative cells positively selected for CCR7 and excluded terminally differentiated effector memory CD45RA+ cells. This chain uses TRBV4-1 with TRBJ1-1; a weak D match, TRBD1 (5 bases). This TCR was recovered from a woman in her twenties or thirties in good health. The material sequenced was naive CD8+ T cells sorted from blood. CDR3 coding DNA: TGCGCCAGCAGCCAAGTTGGTGACAGCTCGAACACTGAAGCTTTCTTT. Amino acids: CASSQVGDSSNTEAFF.